A selection of T cell receptor beta chains follows, all from one sample in a study of blood T cell repertoires in COVID-19. The data were produced by immunoSEQ multiplex PCR, yet TCRdb's version contains in-frame clones alone and is incomplete. The sample holds about 160,000 clones, around 80% seen once. The sequenced sample consisted of PBMCs or T cells enriched from blood (not recorded which). The receptors shown here come from a woman aged 60 to 75 who had recovered from COVID-19. The CDR3 runs from the conserved cysteine through the conserved F or W. A D gene is named only where the DNA matches it firmly. Size values are once, few and many counts, or a class for expanded clones, and some rows have none.

V gene: TRBV18; D gene: NA; clone size: NA; CDR3 length: 13; J gene: TRBJ1-1; CDR3 DNA: TGTGCCAGCCGAGCATCGGACAGTTATGAAGCTTTCTTT; CDR3 protein: CASRASDSYEAFF
V gene: TRBV3-1/TRBV3-2; D gene: NA; clone size: NA; CDR3 length: 16; J gene: TRBJ2-3; CDR3 DNA: TGTGCCAGCAGCCAAGGACCGGGACTCCACACAGATACGCAGTATTTT; CDR3 protein: CASSQGPGLHTDTQYF
V gene: TRBV12-3/TRBV12-4; D gene: NA; clone size: NA; CDR3 length: 13; J gene: TRBJ2-1; CDR3 DNA: TGTGCCAGCAGTTTAGCTGGGGCCCATGAGCAGTTCTTC; CDR3 protein: CASSLAGAHEQFF
V gene: TRBV2; D gene: NA; clone size: NA; CDR3 length: 12; J gene: TRBJ2-2; CDR3 DNA: TGTGCCAGCAAGAGTTTAGCGGGGGAGCTGTTTTTT; CDR3 protein: CASKSLAGELFF
V gene: TRBV7-2; D gene: NA; clone size: NA; CDR3 length: 15; J gene: TRBJ1-2; CDR3 DNA: TGTGCCAGCAGCTTAACGCAGGGTGGTGGCTATGGCTACACCTTC; CDR3 protein: CASSLTQGGGYGYTF
V gene: TRBV12-5; D gene: TRBD2; clone size: once; CDR3 length: 13; J gene: TRBJ2-7; CDR3 DNA: TGTGCTAGTGGTGCCAGCGGGGTTGACGAGCAGTACTTC; CDR3 protein: CASGASGVDEQYF
V gene: TRBV7-6; D gene: TRBD2; clone size: NA; CDR3 length: 14; J gene: TRBJ2-2; CDR3 DNA: TGTGCCAGCAGCACCCGGACTAGCCCTGGGGAGCTGTTTTTT; CDR3 protein: CASSTRTSPGELFF
V gene: TRBV6-6; D gene: TRBD1; clone size: NA; CDR3 length: 15; J gene: TRBJ2-5; CDR3 DNA: TGTGCCAGCAGAAAAGGGACAGGGGACTCGGAGACCCAGTACTTC; CDR3 protein: CASRKGTGDSETQYF
V gene: TRBV20-1; D gene: TRBD1; clone size: NA; CDR3 length: 13; J gene: TRBJ2-2; CDR3 DNA: TGCAGTGCTAGTGACAGGGGTTCCGGGGAGCTGTTTTTT; CDR3 protein: CSASDRGSGELFF
V gene: TRBV29-1; D gene: TRBD1; clone size: NA; CDR3 length: 13; J gene: TRBJ1-4; CDR3 DNA: TGCAGCGTTGTACGGCAGGGGGATGAAAAACTGTTTTTT; CDR3 protein: CSVVRQGDEKLFF
V gene: TRBV5-1; D gene: TRBD1; clone size: once; CDR3 length: 14; J gene: TRBJ2-5; CDR3 DNA: TGCGCCAGCAGCTTGGTCTGGGACAGCAGTGCCCAGTACTTC; CDR3 protein: CASSLVWDSSAQYF
V gene: TRBV5-4; D gene: NA; clone size: NA; CDR3 length: 14; J gene: TRBJ2-7; CDR3 DNA: TGTGCCAGCAGCTTGGGGGGCAGCTCCTACGAGCAGTACTTC; CDR3 protein: CASSLGGSSYEQYF
V gene: TRBV2; D gene: TRBD1; clone size: NA; CDR3 length: 15; J gene: TRBJ1-6; CDR3 DNA: TGTGCCAGTAAGGAACAGGGGGTCAGTAATTCACCCCTCCACTTT; CDR3 protein: CASKEQGVSNSPLHF
V gene: TRBV19; D gene: NA; clone size: NA; CDR3 length: 13; J gene: TRBJ1-1; CDR3 DNA: TGTGCCAGTAGTCAGTTCGAGGGACTTGAAGCTTTCTTT; CDR3 protein: CASSQFEGLEAFF
V gene: TRBV6-2/TRBV6-3; D gene: NA; clone size: few; CDR3 length: 15; J gene: TRBJ2-5; CDR3 DNA: TGTGCCAGCAGTCGGCAGGGTGGCCCTAGAGAGACCCAGTACTTC; CDR3 protein: CASSRQGGPRETQYF
V gene: TRBV6-4; D gene: NA; clone size: NA; CDR3 length: 13; J gene: TRBJ1-6; CDR3 DNA: TGTGCCAGCAGCGCCACAGGGCATTCACCCCTCCACTTT; CDR3 protein: CASSATGHSPLHF
V gene: TRBV30; D gene: NA; clone size: few; CDR3 length: 14; J gene: TRBJ1-1; CDR3 DNA: TGTGCCTGGAACCAAGGGGTCTCGTGGACTGAAGCTTTCTTT; CDR3 protein: CAWNQGVSWTEAFF
V gene: TRBV4-2; D gene: TRBD2; clone size: NA; CDR3 length: 15; J gene: TRBJ2-3; CDR3 DNA: TGTGCCAGCAGCCAAGGACTAGCGGCCACAGATACGCAGTATTTT; CDR3 protein: CASSQGLAATDTQYF
V gene: TRBV10-3; D gene: TRBD1; clone size: NA; CDR3 length: 14; J gene: TRBJ1-2; CDR3 DNA: TGTGCCATCAGTGAGGGACAGGAGTACTATGGCTACACCTTC; CDR3 protein: CAISEGQEYYGYTF
V gene: TRBV18; D gene: TRBD2; clone size: NA; CDR3 length: 17; J gene: TRBJ2-7; CDR3 DNA: TGTGCCAGCTCACCACCCGCCCTAGCGGGGGGCACCTACGAGCAGTACTTC; CDR3 protein: CASSPPALAGGTYEQYF
V gene: TRBV13; D gene: TRBD1; clone size: NA; CDR3 length: 16; J gene: TRBJ1-4; CDR3 DNA: TGTGCCAGCAGCTTACCCAGGGGGTCAGCTAATGAAAAACTGTTTTTT; CDR3 protein: CASSLPRGSANEKLFF
V gene: TRBV11-2; D gene: NA; clone size: NA; CDR3 length: 13; J gene: TRBJ1-1; CDR3 DNA: TGTGCCAGCAGCTTGGTTTTAGACACTGAAGCTTTCTTT; CDR3 protein: CASSLVLDTEAFF
V gene: TRBV27; D gene: TRBD1; clone size: NA; CDR3 length: 16; J gene: TRBJ2-5; CDR3 DNA: TGTGCCAGCAGTACTCGGGACAGGGGGGACCAAGAGACCCAGTACTTC; CDR3 protein: CASSTRDRGDQETQYF
V gene: TRBV19; D gene: NA; clone size: NA; CDR3 length: 13; J gene: TRBJ1-1; CDR3 DNA: TGTGCCAGTACTTCCCGGGGACAATCTGAAGCTTTCTTT; CDR3 protein: CASTSRGQSEAFF
V gene: TRBV24-1; D gene: TRBD1; clone size: NA; CDR3 length: 18; J gene: TRBJ2-3; CDR3 DNA: TGTGCCACCAGTGATTCCGCCCGACAGGGATATGTGGTAGATACGCAGTATTTT; CDR3 protein: CATSDSARQGYVVDTQYF
V gene: TRBV6-5; D gene: NA; clone size: NA; CDR3 length: 14; J gene: TRBJ1-5; CDR3 DNA: TGTGCCAGCAGACCCGGACGGGGAGATCAGCCCCAGCATTTT; CDR3 protein: CASRPGRGDQPQHF
V gene: TRBV2; D gene: NA; clone size: NA; CDR3 length: 12; J gene: TRBJ1-2; CDR3 DNA: TGTGCCAGCAGCCACCCGGACAGTGGCTACACCTTC; CDR3 protein: CASSHPDSGYTF
V gene: TRBV11-3; D gene: TRBD1; clone size: NA; CDR3 length: 15; J gene: TRBJ2-7; CDR3 DNA: TGTGCCAGCAGCTTAGGAGGACAGGGGGCCCACGAGCAGTACTTC; CDR3 protein: CASSLGGQGAHEQYF
V gene: TRBV6-6; D gene: TRBD1; clone size: NA; CDR3 length: 15; J gene: TRBJ1-6; CDR3 DNA: TGTGCCACCTTCAAATTGGGGACAGTTAATTCACCCCTCCACTTT; CDR3 protein: CATFKLGTVNSPLHF
V gene: TRBV5-1; D gene: TRBD2; clone size: few; CDR3 length: 13; J gene: TRBJ2-7; CDR3 DNA: TGCGCCAGCAGCTTGGAAGCGGGGGAGAAGCAGTACTTC; CDR3 protein: CASSLEAGEKQYF